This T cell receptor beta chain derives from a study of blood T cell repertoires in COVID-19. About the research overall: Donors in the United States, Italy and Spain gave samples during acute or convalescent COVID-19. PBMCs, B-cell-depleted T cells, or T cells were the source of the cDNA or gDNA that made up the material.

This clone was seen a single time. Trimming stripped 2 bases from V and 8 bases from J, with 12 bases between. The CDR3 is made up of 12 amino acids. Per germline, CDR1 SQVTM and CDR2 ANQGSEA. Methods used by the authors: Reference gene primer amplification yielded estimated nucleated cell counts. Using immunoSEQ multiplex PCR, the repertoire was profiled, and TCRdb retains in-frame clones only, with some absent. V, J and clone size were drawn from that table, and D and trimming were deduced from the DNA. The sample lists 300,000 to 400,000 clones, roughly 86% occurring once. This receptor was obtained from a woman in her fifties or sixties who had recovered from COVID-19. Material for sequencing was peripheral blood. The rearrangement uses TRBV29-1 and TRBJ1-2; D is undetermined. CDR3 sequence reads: CSVETVAGGYTF. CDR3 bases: TGCAGCGTTGAAACTGTGGCGGGGGGCTACACCTTC.